This T cell receptor beta chain originates from a study of blood T cell repertoires in COVID-19. Study background: COVID-19 samples from acute and convalescent phases originated in the United States, Italy and Spain. PBMCs, B-cell-depleted T cells, or T cells provided the cDNA or gDNA that made up the material.

CDR1 is LGHDT and CDR2 is YNNKEL in the germline V gene (reference sequence). V shed 3 bases and J shed 2 bases, with 17 bases lying between them. The CDR3 has 17 amino acids. In the original processing: By means of reference gene primer amplification, nucleated cell counts were estimated. TCRdb's copy holds only in-frame clones and misses some; the assay was immunoSEQ multiplex PCR. The V and J calls and clone size were taken over from that table, and D and trimming were inferred from the DNA. The table has tens of thousands of clones, approximately 90% seen once. The chain uses TRBV3-1 (or the pseudogene TRBV3-2) and TRBJ1-3; maybe TRBD1 (6 bases). This receptor was identified in a man aged 55 to 70 with acute or convalescent COVID-19. The source material was peripheral blood. CDR3 protein: CASSHLNRVLAGNTIYF. CDR3 nucleotides: TGTGCCAGCAGCCATCTGAACAGGGTTCTAGCTGGAAACACCATATATTTT.